This is a list of T cell receptor beta chains from one sample in a study of CD8 T cells in Susac syndrome. TCRdb reprocessed the immunoSEQ multiplex PCR reads via MiXCR and lists one record per CDR3 protein. Among approximately 130,000 distinct CDR3 sequences listed, roughly 89% were seen once. The source material was CD8+ T cells from PBMCs. The source of these receptors is a human donor with multiple sclerosis. The CDR3 runs from the conserved cysteine through the conserved F or W. D genes are given only for firm matches. Clone size appears in some rows only: once, few, many, or a class for an expanded clone.

j_call clone_size v_call d_call cdr3_aa cdr3_nt
TRBJ1-2 NA TRBV12-3/TRBV12-4 TRBD1 CASSPDRGLAGYTF TGTGCCAGCAGTCCCGACAGGGGGCTTGCTGGCTACACCTTC
TRBJ2-1 NA TRBV7-9 NA CASSNNFRRYNEQFF TGTGCCAGCAGCAACAACTTCCGGAGATACAATGAGCAGTTCTTC
TRBJ1-2 NA TRBV6-4 NA CASSPTGPAHLDGYTF TGTGCCAGCAGCCCTACAGGGCCAGCGCATCTGGATGGCTACACCTTC
TRBJ2-6 NA TRBV6-1 NA CASTWPGPNVLTF TGTGCCAGCACCTGGCCTGGGCCCAACGTCCTGACTTTC
TRBJ2-1 NA TRBV24-1 TRBD1 CATSDSTGGNEQFF TGTGCCACCAGTGATTCGACAGGGGGCAATGAGCAGTTCTTC
TRBJ1-2 NA TRBV29-1 NA CSVEDLGTVTGYGYTF TGCAGCGTTGAAGACCTGGGGACTGTAACTGGCTACGGCTACACCTTC
TRBJ2-2 NA TRBV12-3/TRBV12-4 TRBD2 CASSFVSGKRNTGELFF TGTGCCAGCAGTTTCGTTAGCGGGAAAAGAAACACCGGGGAGCTGTTTTTT
TRBJ1-1 once TRBV30 TRBD1 CAWIGTGCTEAFF TGTGCCTGGATAGGGACAGGGTGCACTGAAGCTTTCTTT
TRBJ2-7 NA TRBV3-1 TRBD2 CASSQDSGVLAVPHEQYF TGTGCCAGCAGCCAAGATTCCGGGGTGCTAGCGGTGCCCCACGAGCAGTACTTC
TRBJ2-7 NA TRBV7-9 TRBD1 CANTPLAGMGQAFEQYF TGTGCCAACACCCCGTTAGCTGGAATGGGACAGGCTTTCGAGCAGTACTTC
TRBJ1-2 NA TRBV4-1 NA CASRVFGGRDGYTF TGCGCCAGCAGAGTGTTCGGGGGGCGCGATGGCTACACCTTC
TRBJ2-7 few TRBV4-1 NA CASSQVVGSHVYEQYF TGCGCCAGCAGCCAAGTGGTCGGGTCACACGTCTACGAGCAGTACTTC
TRBJ1-1 NA TRBV13 NA CASSLGDRYMNTEAFF TGTGCCAGCAGCTTAGGCGATCGTTATATGAACACTGAAGCTTTCTTT
TRBJ1-3 NA TRBV11-1 NA CASSFGEWAGNTIYF TGTGCCAGCAGCTTCGGGGAATGGGCTGGAAACACCATATATTTT
TRBJ2-2 NA TRBV4-2 TRBD2 CASSQDKAGGSGELFF TGTGCCAGCAGCCAAGATAAGGCGGGAGGATCCGGGGAGCTGTTTTTT
TRBJ1-2 NA TRBV29-1 NA CSVEGERYGYTF TGCAGCGTTGAGGGTGAACGGTATGGCTACACCTTC
TRBJ1-1 NA TRBV7-9 NA CASTLVGTYEAFF TGTGCCAGCACCCTGGTGGGGACGTATGAAGCTTTCTTT
TRBJ1-2 NA TRBV20-1 TRBD1 CTTRDRGYGYTF TGCACTACTCGGGACAGGGGGTATGGCTACACCTTC
TRBJ2-1 once TRBV19 NA CASSIDLGTAYNEQFF TGTGCCAGTAGTATAGATTTGGGGACGGCTTACAATGAGCAGTTCTTC
TRBJ2-1 NA TRBV4-1 NA CASSQDQSGLSSYNEQFF TGCGCCAGCAGCCAAGATCAGTCAGGGCTAAGCTCCTACAATGAGCAGTTCTTC
TRBJ2-2 NA TRBV3-1 TRBD1 CASSQVIQGAYTGELFF TGTGCCAGCAGCCAAGTTATCCAGGGGGCATACACCGGGGAGCTGTTTTTT
TRBJ1-2 once TRBV19 TRBD1 CASSSIGTGEANYGYTF TGTGCCAGTAGCTCCATCGGGACAGGGGAAGCTAACTATGGCTACACCTTC
TRBJ2-5 once TRBV3-1 NA CASSHPFSSQETQYF TGTGCCAGCAGCCACCCCTTTTCGAGCCAAGAGACCCAGTACTTC
TRBJ1-1 NA TRBV7-9 NA CASSFETEAFF TGTGCCAGCAGCTTTGAAACTGAAGCTTTCTTT
TRBJ2-1 once TRBV7-2 NA CASSLGQTLYNEQFF TGTGCCAGCAGCTTAGGGCAGACTTTATACAATGAGCAGTTCTTC
TRBJ2-7 NA TRBV7-9 NA CASSLVAGPDEQYF TGTGCCAGCAGCTTAGTGGCAGGGCCGGACGAGCAGTACTTC
TRBJ1-4 NA TRBV27 NA CASSSRGEKLFF TGTGCCAGCAGTTCAAGGGGAGAAAAACTGTTTTTT
TRBJ2-2 NA TRBV15 NA CATGREGTDTGELFF TGTGCCACGGGTCGGGAAGGGACGGACACCGGGGAGCTGTTTTTT
TRBJ2-1 NA TRBV24-1 NA CATSEESEQFF TGTGCCACCAGTGAAGAGAGCGAGCAGTTCTTC
TRBJ2-7 NA TRBV5-6 TRBD1 CASSLGQGATYEQYF TGTGCCAGCAGCTTGGGACAGGGGGCCACCTACGAGCAGTACTTC
TRBJ2-5 NA TRBV4-1 TRBD1 CASSLTTGGVGETQYF TGCGCCAGCAGCCTAACAACAGGGGGAGTCGGGGAGACCCAGTACTTC
TRBJ2-1 NA TRBV12-3/TRBV12-4 NA CASSLRGSVNEQFF TGTGCCAGCAGTTTAAGGGGGAGCGTGAATGAGCAGTTCTTC
TRBJ2-7 NA TRBV27 NA CASSLSGVNEQYF TGTGCCAGCAGTTTGTCGGGAGTAAACGAGCAGTACTTC
TRBJ2-2 NA TRBV5-6 TRBD2 CASSPLSGRDTGELFF TGTGCCAGCAGCCCGCTTAGCGGGAGGGATACCGGGGAGCTGTTTTTT
TRBJ2-7 NA TRBV7-8 NA CASSLAPGPLLTTYEQYF TGTGCCAGCAGCTTAGCGCCGGGACCCCTTTTGACTACCTACGAGCAGTACTTC
TRBJ1-6 NA TRBV6-5 NA CASSPTADSPLHF TGTGCCAGCAGTCCTACGGCGGATTCACCCCTCCACTTT
TRBJ2-5 NA TRBV7-6 TRBD1 CASSLGGGAYEETQYF TGTGCCAGCAGCTTAGGAGGGGGCGCCTACGAAGAGACCCAGTACTTC
TRBJ1-2 NA TRBV27 NA CASSLGTNYGYTF TGTGCCAGCAGTTTAGGGACTAACTATGGCTACACCTTC
TRBJ1-5 NA TRBV19 TRBD1 CASSIQGGNQPQHF TGTGCCAGTAGTATACAGGGGGGCAATCAGCCCCAGCATTTT
TRBJ2-4 NA TRBV27 NA CASSLSAGGKNIQYF TGTGCCAGCAGTTTATCGGCAGGGGGGAAGAACATTCAGTACTTC
TRBJ2-7 NA TRBV27 TRBD2 CASSPLPATSGYEQYF TGTGCCAGCAGTCCTCTTCCCGCGACTAGCGGCTACGAGCAGTACTTC
TRBJ1-1 NA TRBV11-2 NA CASRRGGVNTEAFF TGTGCCAGCAGGCGGGGGGGTGTGAACACTGAAGCTTTCTTT
TRBJ2-1 NA TRBV4-1 NA CASSQETSNEQFF TGCGCCAGCAGCCAAGAGACGTCCAATGAGCAGTTCTTC
TRBJ2-1 once TRBV28 TRBD2 CASSLGTSGRSEQFF TGTGCCAGCAGTCTCGGGACTAGCGGGAGAAGTGAGCAGTTCTTC
TRBJ1-5 NA TRBV27 NA CASSHDYSNQPQHF TGTGCCAGCAGTCATGATTATAGCAATCAGCCCCAGCATTTT
TRBJ1-1 NA TRBV5-4 NA CASSSTPGAVNTEAFF TGTGCCAGCAGCTCCACCCCTGGGGCGGTGAACACTGAAGCTTTCTTT
TRBJ2-2 NA TRBV24-1 NA CATSLAGELFF TGTGCCACCAGTTTGGCCGGGGAGCTGTTTTTT
TRBJ2-7 NA TRBV27 NA CASSLSVGPYEQYF TGTGCCAGCAGTTTATCGGTTGGGCCCTACGAGCAGTACTTC
TRBJ2-1 NA TRBV15 NA CATSGLYNYNEQFF TGTGCCACCAGCGGACTTTACAACTACAATGAGCAGTTCTTC
TRBJ2-7 NA TRBV27 NA CASSPLGLRLDEQYF TGTGCCAGCAGCCCTCTAGGACTCAGATTGGACGAGCAGTACTTC
TRBJ2-5 NA TRBV19 TRBD1 CASSLNRGWDQETQYF TGTGCCAGTAGTCTAAACAGGGGATGGGACCAAGAGACCCAGTACTTC
TRBJ2-7 NA TRBV5-1 TRBD1 CASRLTGTGFYEQYF TGCGCCAGCCGACTGACCGGGACAGGGTTCTACGAGCAGTACTTC
TRBJ2-3 NA TRBV12-3/TRBV12-4 TRBD1 CASIGGQADTQYF TGTGCCAGCATCGGGGGACAGGCAGATACGCAGTATTTT